This entry describes one T cell receptor (beta chain). Its specificity is unknown. This specimen comes from a study of T cell repertoires in cytomegalovirus infection. TCRdb passed the reads through MiXCR, listing each CDR3 protein once. The sample includes about 770,000 distinct CDR3 sequences, roughly 28% seen only once; the top ten take 10% to 15%. This sample comprised cultured CD8+ T cells from PBMCs, obtained from culture after CMV antigen stimulation. This receptor was obtained from a human donor in good health (CMV status not recorded). Some clones in this sample may be carry-over from other donors' samples.

The CDR3 loop reads CASSIWTSGSTGELFF. The CDR3, as DNA: TGTGCCAGCAGTATTTGGACTAGCGGGTCCACCGGGGAGCTGTTTTTT. This chain links TRBV6-1 with TRBJ2-2; 11 nucleotides match TRBD2. Per the germline V gene, CDR1 is MNHNS and CDR2 is SASEGT. The CDR3 runs to 16 residues. J lost 4 bases, V lost 5 bases, and 6 bases had no gene match.